The TCR beta chain under discussion was sequenced for a study of cytotoxic CD8 clonotypes in ibrutinib-treated CLL. There are 14 residues in the CDR3. V lost 1 base to trimming and J lost 7 bases, with 14 bases between them. Germline V CDR1 and CDR2: MNHEY, SMNVEV (reference sequence). TCRdb's copy holds only in-frame clones and misses some; the assay was immunoSEQ multiplex PCR. This sample carries roughly 250,000 clones, around 70% of them seen once, and the ten largest clones take 15%. The chain recombines TRBV27 with TRBJ2-7, with a weak D call TRBD1 (5 bases). This TCR came from a human donor with chronic lymphocytic leukemia. The sequenced sample was PBMCs, obtained after 24 months of ibrutinib treatment. The DNA of the CDR3 is TGTGCCAGCAGTTTATTTCAGGGTCTAGGGGAGCAGTACTTC. As protein: CASSLFQGLGEQYF.